This TCR beta chain derives from a study of spatial heterogeneity in lung cancer. Across the study: Alpha-chain sequences were detected in numbers that were consistently lower than beta-chain sequences. The study, taken as a whole, reports: Mutation tallies in tumors tracked expanded intratumoral alpha and beta TCR counts.

TCRdb re-called the 5' RACE reads through MiXCR, storing one row per CDR3 protein. This table holds around 100,000 distinct CDR3 sequences, about 4.4% found once. On this clonotype itself: Its antigen is still unknown.

The time point was: sample taken at primary tumor resection. A total of approximately 77 untreated early-stage non-small cell lung cancer patients served as donors. Tumor, nontumor lung or frozen PBMC supplied whole RNA that was sequenced unsorted. The CDR3 extends over 14 amino acids. CDR1 is MNHNS and CDR2 is SASEGT in the germline V gene. V was pared by 6 bases and J by 8 bases, with 10 bases of the junction left unmatched. The receptor was isolated from a male donor with early-stage non-small cell lung cancer. V and J are TRBV6-1 and TRBJ2-4, with 7 bases identical to TRBD1. The material sequenced was lung tumor tissue, taken at surgery. The CDR3 protein is CASRVDRVQDIQYF. The CDR3 nucleotides are TGTGCCAGCAGAGTTGACAGGGTACAGGACATTCAGTACTTC.